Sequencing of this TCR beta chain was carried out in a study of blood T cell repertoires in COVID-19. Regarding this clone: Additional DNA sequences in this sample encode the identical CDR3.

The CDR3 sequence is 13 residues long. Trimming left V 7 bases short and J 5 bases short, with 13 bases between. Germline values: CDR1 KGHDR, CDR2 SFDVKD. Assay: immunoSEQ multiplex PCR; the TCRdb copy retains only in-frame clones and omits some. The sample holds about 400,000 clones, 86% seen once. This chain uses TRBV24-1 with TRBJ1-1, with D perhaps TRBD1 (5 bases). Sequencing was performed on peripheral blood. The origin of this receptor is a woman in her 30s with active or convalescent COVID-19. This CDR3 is CATSEGVGTEAFF. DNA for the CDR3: TGTGCCACCAGCGAAGGGGTCGGAACTGAAGCTTTCTTT.